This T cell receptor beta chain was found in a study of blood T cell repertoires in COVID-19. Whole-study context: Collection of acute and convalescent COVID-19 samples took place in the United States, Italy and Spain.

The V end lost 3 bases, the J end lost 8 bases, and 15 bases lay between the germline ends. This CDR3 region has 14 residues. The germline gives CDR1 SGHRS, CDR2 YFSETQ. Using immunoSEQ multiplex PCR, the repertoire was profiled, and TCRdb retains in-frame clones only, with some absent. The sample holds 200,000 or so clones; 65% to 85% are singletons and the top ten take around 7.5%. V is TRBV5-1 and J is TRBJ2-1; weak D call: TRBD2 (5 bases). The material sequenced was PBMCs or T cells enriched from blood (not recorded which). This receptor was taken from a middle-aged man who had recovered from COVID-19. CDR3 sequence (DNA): TGCGCCAGCAGCTACTCAATCGGGAACGATGAGCAGTTCTTC. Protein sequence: CASSYSIGNDEQFF.